A selection of T cell receptor beta chains follows, all from one sample in a study of CD8 T cells in Susac syndrome. TCRdb processed the immunoSEQ multiplex PCR reads anew with MiXCR; each CDR3 protein has one entry. The table has over 130,000 distinct CDR3 sequences, 95% seen once; the top ten hold 0.14%. Specimen: CD4+ T cells from PBMCs. The receptors originated from a human donor with Susac syndrome. Both conserved end residues are part of each CDR3. A D gene is named only where the DNA matches it firmly. Size is omitted from some rows. Given values are once, few, many or a class for expanded clones.

. TRBJ1-2 TRBV20-1 once TGCAGTGCTAGAACCCTACAGGGTCTGGGACTTAACTATGGCTACACCTTC CSARTLQGLGLNYGYTF
TRBD2 TRBJ2-7 TRBV6-1 . TGTGCCAGCACCCTGACTAGCGGGGGGGTTTACGAGCAGTACTTC CASTLTSGGVYEQYF
. TRBJ1-5 TRBV30 once TGTGCCTGGAGTAGGGGAGGTCAGCCCCAGCATTTT CAWSRGGQPQHF
TRBD1 TRBJ1-2 TRBV4-1 . TGCGCCAGCAGCCAAGAACTACAGGGGGCGCGGGGCTACACCTTC CASSQELQGARGYTF
TRBD2 TRBJ2-3 TRBV20-1 once TGCAGTGAGACGGGACTAGGCACAGATACGCAGTATTTT CSETGLGTDTQYF
. TRBJ2-1 TRBV6-6 . TGTGCCAGCAGTTTTGGACTCGTCTACAATGAGCAGTTCTTC CASSFGLVYNEQFF
TRBD1 TRBJ1-5 TRBV20-1 . TGCAGTGCTAGAGAGGGACAGCGCAATCAGCCCCAGCATTTT CSAREGQRNQPQHF
TRBD1 TRBJ1-2 TRBV20-1 . TGCAGTGCTGAGGCCCCTACAGGGGGCGGCTACACCTTC CSAEAPTGGGYTF
. TRBJ2-7 TRBV7-2 . TGTGCCAGCAGCCTAGATAGGGCGTCTACCTACGAGCAGTACTTC CASSLDRASTYEQYF
. TRBJ1-3 TRBV30 . TGTGCCTGGAGTGTAACCTCTGGAAACACCATATATTTT CAWSVTSGNTIYF
. TRBJ1-2 TRBV18 . TGTGCCAGCTCGTACAATCGGGTCTATGGCTACACCTTC CASSYNRVYGYTF
TRBD1 TRBJ2-5 TRBV20-1 . TGCAGTGCTAGAACCGGGACAGATCGCCAAGAGACCCAGTACTTC CSARTGTDRQETQYF
. TRBJ1-5 TRBV6-1 . TGTGCCAGCAGGGGGGCAGGAAGCAATCAGCCCCAGCATTTT CASRGAGSNQPQHF
TRBD1 TRBJ2-7 TRBV19 . TGTGCCAGTAGCCCGGACAGGGGGCTGAACGAGCAGTACTTC CASSPDRGLNEQYF
. TRBJ2-7 TRBV12-3/TRBV12-4 . TGTGCCAGCAGCCGGGGGACAGCTTCCATATCTCTAGCCTACGAGCAGTACTTC CASSRGTASISLAYEQYF
TRBD2 TRBJ2-1 TRBV20-1 . TGCAGTGCGAAGACTAGCGGGGACCCTCAGCAGTTCTTC CSAKTSGDPQQFF
. TRBJ1-1 TRBV13 . TGTGCCAGCAGCTTAGCCCCCGGTGAAGCTTTCTTT CASSLAPGEAFF
. TRBJ2-5 TRBV25-1 . TGTGCCAGCAGTGGATGGGGAGTCGGGCGCCAAGAGACCCAGTACTTC CASSGWGVGRQETQYF
TRBD1 TRBJ1-5 TRBV20-1 . TGCAGTGCTAGAGAAGGGACAGGGGGGCAGCCCCAGCATTTT CSAREGTGGQPQHF